This T cell receptor (beta chain) originates from a study of cytomegalovirus exposure and HLA in healthy donors. V lost 6 bases and J 0 bases, leaving 16 bases between the germline ends. The CDR3 is made up of 16 amino acids. The germline V gene encodes CDR1 SGHTS and CDR2 YDEGEE. PCR amplification relied on 60 Vbeta primers (plus 13 Jbeta primers). Some clones are missing from TCRdb's copy, which holds only in-frame ones; the method was immunoSEQ multiplex PCR. Among roughly 150,000 clones, 60% to 80% were seen once, and the ten largest hold more than 2%. There are a few counts of this clone. The origin of this receptor is a man aged 50 or older in good health and CMV-seropositive. Sequenced sample: PBMCs. This rearrangement joins TRBV5-8 to TRBJ2-1, with a weak D call TRBD2 (5 bases). Here the CDR3 reads CASNPRPGSSYNEQFF. DNA for the CDR3: TGTGCCAGCAACCCCCGGCCGGGGAGCTCCTACAATGAGCAGTTCTTC.